The 22 T cell receptor beta chains below all came from one sample that was sequenced in a study of blood T cell repertoires in COVID-19. Some clones are missing from TCRdb's copy, which holds only in-frame ones; the method was immunoSEQ multiplex PCR. The sample lists just over 65,000 clones, 80% to 90% seen once, with over 7.5% in the top ten. The sample was peripheral blood. Receptor source: a man aged 30-40 years with acute or convalescent COVID-19.

The chain links TRBV5-1 to TRBJ2-3, with 7 bases that match TRBD2. CDR1 and CDR2 (germline): SGHRS, YFSETQ. The length of the CDR3 is 18 residues. V lost 0 bases and J lost 2; bases outside the gene matches: 12. The CDR3 loop is CASSLARGLAELTDTQYF. CDR3 nucleotides: TGCGCCAGCAGCTTGGCAAGGGGTCTAGCGGAACTCACAGATACGCAGTATTTT.

V is TRBV6-5 and J is TRBJ2-3; the match to TRBD1 covers 7 bases. The CDR3 runs to 15 residues. The junction had 4 bases not matched to a gene; V was cut back by 4 bases and J by 0 bases. CDR1 is MNHEY and CDR2 is SVGAGI in the germline V gene. The CDR3 spells CASSLDRVSTDTQYF. The CDR3, as DNA: TGTGCCAGCAGTTTAGACAGGGTCAGCACAGATACGCAGTATTTT.

The chain carries TRBV24-1 and TRBJ2-1, with a possible D match to TRBD2 (6 bases). This CDR3 region has 16 residues. Trimming shortened V by 0 bases and J by 5 bases, and 13 bases separated the two germline ends. The V gene's germline CDR1 is KGHDR and CDR2 SFDVKD. The CDR3, as DNA: TGTGCCACCAGTGATTTGCAGCGCGGGGCTAACAATGAGCAGTTCTTC. It specifies CATSDLQRGANNEQFF.

The rearrangement links TRBV19 to TRBJ2-3; D is ambiguous. Germline assignment: CDR1 LNHDA and CDR2 SQIVND (reference sequence). V lost 5 bases, J lost 2 bases, and 8 bases lay in between. The CDR3 contains 13 residues. Written as DNA, the CDR3 is TGTGCCAGTAGTGCGACTGCCACAGATACGCAGTATTTT. The encoded protein is CASSATATDTQYF.

Concerning this clone: Other DNA sequences within the sample encode an identical CDR3. The V gene is TRBV7-3, the J gene TRBJ2-2, with a tentative D call TRBD1 (6 bases). From germline, CDR1 is SGHTA and CDR2 FQGTGA. V was cut by 4 bases and J by 2 bases, with 11 bases left in between. The CDR3 is 15 residues long. CDR3 coding DNA: TGTGCCAGCAGCTCCCAGGGGCTAAACACCGGGGAGCTGTTTTTT. Translating gives CASSSQGLNTGELFF.

This rearrangement joins TRBV5-1 to TRBJ2-7; 11 positions match TRBD2. The CDR3 sequence is 15 residues long. The V segment lost 6 bases and the J segment 2 bases; nucleotides outside the gene matches: 7. Germline CDR1 is SGHRS and CDR2 is YFSETQ. The CDR3 DNA is TGCGCCAGCAACGGGCTAGCGGGAGGACCCTACGAGCAGTACTTC. Translating gives CASNGLAGGPYEQYF.

V usage is TRBV19 and J usage is TRBJ1-4; 7 bases map to TRBD1. Germline trimming cut 7 bases from V and 5 bases from J; bases unmatched to any gene: 13. This CDR3 has 16 amino acids. Germline CDR1 and CDR2: LNHDA and SQIVND (reference sequence). CDR3 amino acids: CASKRDSFALNEKLFF. DNA of the CDR3: TGTGCCAGTAAACGGGACAGCTTCGCGTTAAATGAAAAACTGTTTTTT.

V usage is TRBV7-9 and J usage is TRBJ2-7; D gene unclear. Trimming removed 4 bases at V and 0 bases at J, with 16 bases between. The CDR3 covers 16 residues. The germline CDR1 and CDR2 sequences are SEHNR and FQNEAQ (reference sequence). The chain's CDR3 is CASSSLVGSRSYEQYF. The CDR3 DNA is TGTGCCAGCAGCTCTCTTGTGGGCAGCCGCTCCTACGAGCAGTACTTC.

This chain links TRBV6-2 or TRBV6-3 with TRBJ1-1; TRBD1 agrees at 7 bases. This CDR3 spans 17 amino acids. Germline CDR1 is MNHEY and CDR2 is SVGEGT. The J segment lost 11 bases and the V segment lost 6 bases, leaving 24 bases of the junction unmatched. Here the CDR3 DNA reads TGTGCCAGCAGCTCCGCCGACAGGGTAATACGCACTGGTTGGGCTTTCTTT. This gives the protein CASSSADRVIRTGWAFF.

The chain employs TRBV24-1 and TRBJ2-3; the D gene is possibly TRBD1 (5 bases). Trimming stripped 6 bases from V and 4 bases from J, with 16 bases between. Germline V CDR1 and CDR2: KGHDR, SFDVKD. The CDR3 runs to 15 residues. As DNA, the CDR3 is TGTGCCACCAGTAGAACAGGATCCTTCGCAGATACGCAGTATTTT. It is translated as CATSRTGSFADTQYF.

This clone was observed a few times. The chain couples TRBV9 to TRBJ1-5; D perhaps matches TRBD1 (5 bases). The CDR3 length is 15 residues. With 2 bases removed from V and 3 bases from J, the gap between germline ends came to 12 bases. Germline CDR1 reads SGDLS; CDR2 reads YYNGEE. CDR3 in amino acids: CASSVGGGPNQPQHF. The DNA of the CDR3 is TGTGCCAGCAGCGTGGGGGGAGGGCCCAATCAGCCCCAGCATTTT.

This clone was found a few times. The chain is built from TRBV4-2 and TRBJ2-2; D might be TRBD2 (6 bases). The germline gives CDR1 LGHNA, CDR2 YNFKEQ. V was trimmed by 0 bases and J by 6 bases, leaving 17 bases between them. This CDR3 region has 17 residues. CDR3 residues: CASSQEEGLSGAGELFF. CDR3 coding DNA: TGTGCCAGCAGCCAAGAGGAGGGCCTTTCTGGCGCCGGGGAGCTGTTTTTT.

The chain employs TRBV4-2 and TRBJ2-3; unclear D gene. Trimming took off 8 bases at V and 0 bases at J, with 21 bases between the two ends. Germline CDR1 reads LGHNA; CDR2 reads YNFKEQ. This CDR3 is 17 amino acids long. The CDR3 is CASQKDLRFSSTDTQYF. CDR3 nucleotide sequence: TGTGCCAGCCAAAAAGATCTGCGGTTCTCTAGCACAGATACGCAGTATTTT.

This sequence joins TRBV7-2 and TRBJ1-3; no clear D gene. V was clipped by 4 bases and J by 8 bases, with 9 bases between them. This CDR3 comprises 12 residues. CDR1 is SGHTA and CDR2 is FQGNSA in the germline V gene. CDR3 amino acids: CASSYNKYTIYF. The CDR3 nucleotides read TGTGCCAGCAGCTATAACAAGTACACCATATATTTT.

V usage is TRBV9 and J usage is TRBJ2-1; 9 bases align to TRBD2. CDR1 is SGDLS and CDR2 is YYNGEE in the germline V gene. V shed 4 bases and J 3 bases; nucleotides not matched to a gene: 14. The CDR3 is 18 residues long. The CDR3 sequence is CASSPSPAGGTLYNEQFF. CDR3 nucleotide sequence: TGTGCCAGCAGCCCTAGCCCAGCGGGGGGTACTCTCTACAATGAGCAGTTCTTC.

The V and J genes are TRBV9 and TRBJ2-3, with 7 bases matching TRBD2. The germline gives CDR1 SGDLS, CDR2 YYNGEE. Trimming removed 6 bases from V and 1 base from J; junction bases left unmatched: 5. This CDR3 region has 14 residues. The CDR3 nucleotides read TGTGCCAGCAATCCTAGCGGTGGCACAGATACGCAGTATTTT. This gives the protein CASNPSGGTDTQYF.

In this sample, this clone turned up once. The chain couples TRBV5-1 to TRBJ2-7; 8 nucleotides match TRBD2. Germline CDR1 SGHRS, CDR2 YFSETQ. V lost 3 bases and J lost 3; bases outside the gene matches: 20. The CDR3 length is 19 residues. CDR3 sequence (DNA): TGCGCCAGCAGCTCGGCGGGTTCCTCCCGAGCGGGAGCCCTCTACGAGCAGTACTTC. Residues: CASSSAGSSRAGALYEQYF.

This clone was seen a handful of times. The CDR3, as DNA: TGTGCCAGCAGAAAACCGACAGGGAGGTACGAGCAGTACTTC. It yields the protein CASRKPTGRYEQYF. This chain links TRBV28 with TRBJ2-7; tentative D call: TRBD1 (7 bases). The V gene lost 6 bases and the J gene lost 4 bases, with 16 bases spanning the gap. This CDR3 comprises 14 residues. Germline V lookup: CDR1 MDHEN, CDR2 SYDVKM.

This chain connects TRBV28 to TRBJ1-2, with TRBD1 as a possible D gene (6 bases). Trimming removed 2 bases at V and 7 bases at J, with 14 bases between. The CDR3 covers 14 residues. Per the germline V gene, CDR1 is MDHEN and CDR2 is SYDVKM. The CDR3 DNA follows: TGTGCCAGCAGTTTAGGGGGCCTAGGGGGTGGCTACACCTTC. Amino acid sequence: CASSLGGLGGGYTF.

The chain recombines TRBV5-4 with TRBJ2-1; 9 bases fit TRBD2. This CDR3 is 15 amino acids long. V lost 5 bases, J lost 3 bases, and 6 bases stayed unmatched. Germline CDR1 SGHNT, CDR2 YYREEE (reference sequence). Written as DNA, the CDR3 is TGTGCCAGCAGTACGGTAGCGGGAGTCTACAATGAGCAGTTCTTC. It encodes CASSTVAGVYNEQFF. Full variable domain (missing parts from reference TRBV5-4 and TRBJ2-1): ETGVTQSPTHLIKTRGQQVTLRCSSQSGHNTVSWYQQALGQGPQFIFQYYREEENGRGNFPPRFSGLQFPNYSSELNVNALELDDSALYLCASSTVAGVYNEQFFGPGTRLTVL.

This chain connects TRBV28 to TRBJ2-7; 10 bases map to TRBD1. Germline trimming cut 6 bases from V and 3 bases from J; bases unmatched to any gene: 5. Germline V gene sequence: CDR1 MDHEN, CDR2 SYDVKM. The CDR3 runs to 14 residues. The CDR3 sequence is CASSDDRGLYEQYF. The CDR3 nucleotides read TGTGCCAGCAGCGATGACAGGGGGCTCTACGAGCAGTACTTC.

J is TRBJ2-7 and V is TRBV28, with 9 positions matching TRBD1. The CDR3 length is 16 residues. Germline lookup yields CDR1 MDHEN and CDR2 SYDVKM. With 3 bases clipped from V and 3 bases from J, the junction kept 9 bases outside the gene matches. The CDR3, as DNA: TGTGCCAGCAGTTTCTCAAGACAGGGGGGGGACTACGAGCAGTACTTC. Translating gives CASSFSRQGGDYEQYF.